This record covers a single TCR beta chain. No antigen is known for it. These data originate in a study of cytomegalovirus exposure and HLA in healthy donors. Points from the study as a whole: Presence/absence analysis assumed near-uniform sequencing depth across donors. Several of the most significant clusters were apparently associated with common viral pathogens in a later analysis.

The PCR made use of 60 Vbeta and 13 Jbeta primers. TCRdb's table, derived via immunoSEQ multiplex PCR, lists solely in-frame clones and lacks some. The sample lists 95,000 to 150,000 clones, 65% to 80% seen once, with 13% in the top ten. V trimming: 6 bases; J trimming: 8 bases; junction bases outside the gene matches: 9. Germline V lookup: CDR1 SQVTM, CDR2 ANQGSEA. The CDR3 runs to 13 residues. The receptor comes from a woman aged 55-70 years in good health and CMV-seropositive. The chain employs TRBV29-1 and TRBJ1-2, with 10 bases aligning to TRBD1. Sequencing used PBMCs. The CDR3 bases are TGCAGCGTCGCGCCGGGACAGGGGTACGGCTACACCTTC. This translates into CSVAPGQGYGYTF.